This TCR beta chain was identified during a study of T cell responses to AZD1222 COVID-19 vaccine. Findings of the study overall: Baseline testing showed seropositivity in only a handful of AZD1222 recipients. Clonal diversity may have been underestimated, and the donors were mostly white British, with more females than males. Spike regions recognized by vaccine-associated CD4 TCRs spanned the protein, led by 160-218 and 743-854. Increases in Spike-specific TCR breadth and depth were seen after two AZD1222 doses.

Data came from immunoSEQ multiplex PCR; TCRdb stores just in-frame clones and leaves some out. The sample comprises 200,000 to 300,000 clones, approximately 93% of which are singletons, and around 0.5% rests with the top ten. This clone turned up a few times. Its antigen is currently unknown. Sequenced here: peripheral blood, sampled on day 0 of AZD1222 vaccination. The origin of this receptor is an adult in good health.

The CDR3 bases are TGTGCCAGTAGTATTACAGGTAGCAATCAGCCCCAGCATTTT. Protein sequence: CASSITGSNQPQHF. The V and J genes are TRBV19 and TRBJ1-5, with D possibly matching TRBD1 (5 bases). The CDR3 runs to 14 residues. The ends were cut back, 3 bases at V and 0 bases at J, with 6 bases in the middle. CDR1 and CDR2 (germline): LNHDA, SQIVND (reference sequence).